The 3 T cell receptor beta chains reported below all come from one sample, sequenced in a study of blood T cell repertoires in COVID-19. Sequencing was performed with immunoSEQ multiplex PCR; in TCRdb, only in-frame clones are kept and a portion is missing. The table includes about 26,000 clones, over 80% detected once. Sequencing was carried out using peripheral blood. Receptors originate from a human donor in a cohort sampled during active COVID-19.

This clone was counted once. The CDR3 spells CASSLEGGLGTDTQYF. The CDR3 DNA follows: TGTGCCAGCAGCTTAGAGGGGGGGCTCGGCACAGATACGCAGTATTTT. The V and J genes are TRBV13 and TRBJ2-3, with D perhaps TRBD2 (7 bases). Deletions cut 1 base from V and 1 base from J, with 12 bases between. The CDR3 is made up of 16 amino acids. CDR1 and CDR2 (germline): PRHDT, FYEKMQ (reference sequence).

The chain carries TRBV27 and TRBJ1-2; a possible D gene is TRBD1 (5 bases). The germline gives CDR1 MNHEY, CDR2 SMNVEV (reference sequence). There are 15 residues in the CDR3. V was clipped by 4 bases and J by 5 bases, with 17 bases between them. The CDR3 bases are TGTGCCAGCAGTTACACCTCAGGGAGCGGGTATGGCTACACCTTC. Protein product: CASSYTSGSGYGYTF.

The chain carries TRBV4-2 and TRBJ2-2, with D perhaps TRBD2 (5 bases). V dropped 7 bases and J dropped 5 bases, with 23 bases sitting between them. Germline-derived CDR1 and CDR2 are LGHNA and YNFKEQ. The CDR3 spans 17 residues. The CDR3 region has the DNA TGTGCCAGCATCGATATTAGCATAGTTGGCGGGACCGGGGAGCTGTTTTTT. Its protein product is CASIDISIVGGTGELFF.